This T cell receptor (beta chain) appears in the sequencing data of a study of blood T cells in healthy people across ages. Next came a second PCR, run for about 7 to 11 cycles, which used a sample-barcoded 5' primer along with a J-beta primer mix. A tag from a template-switch adaptor with 12 random nucleotides marked each cDNA molecule. Each CDR3 protein gets one entry after TCRdb re-called the 5' RACE reads with MiXCR. Among fewer than 700,000 distinct CDR3 sequences listed, roughly 43% were seen once. The V end lost 3 bases, the J end lost 6 bases, and 19 bases lay between the germline ends. From germline, CDR1 is DFQATT and CDR2 SNEGSKA (reference sequence). The CDR3 runs 15 residues.

This chain uses TRBV20-1 with TRBJ2-3, with D perhaps TRBD2 (6 bases). Sequencing was performed on blood. This sequence was found in an elderly man in good health. The CDR3 loop reads CSASSAGPTADTQYF. DNA of the CDR3: TGCAGTGCTAGCTCCGCGGGGCCAACGGCGGATACGCAGTATTTT.